The entry below gives a single T cell receptor (beta chain) sequence along with its context. The CDR3 spans 14 residues. V lost 3 bases and J 4 bases, leaving 9 bases between the germline ends. Germline V gene sequence: CDR1 MDHEN, CDR2 SYDVKM. These data originate in a study of blood T cell repertoires in COVID-19. Study as a whole: T cells, B-cell-depleted T cells, or PBMCs provided the cDNA or gDNA that served as material.

Authors' methods: Reference gene primer amplification gave nucleated cell count estimates. Libraries were prepared by immunoSEQ multiplex PCR; TCRdb keeps only in-frame clonotypes and omits some of them. V, J and clone size derive from that table, while D and trimming were established from the DNA sequence. The sample shows more than 150,000 clones, around 89% of them seen only once. The sequenced sample consisted of peripheral blood. This receptor was taken from a woman aged 40 to 50 with acute or convalescent COVID-19. V and J are TRBV28 and TRBJ1-4, with D perhaps TRBD1 (5 bases). CDR3 DNA: TGTGCCAGCAGTTTCCAGGGAGGTAATGAAAAACTGTTTTTT. Encoded protein: CASSFQGGNEKLFF.